The 17 T cell receptor beta chains below all came from one sample that was sequenced in a study of vaccination and CD4 T cells after COVID-19. Sequenced with the Oncomine TCR Beta short-read assay was DNA taken from cultured CD4+ T cells. TCRdb processed the PCR reads anew with MiXCR; each CDR3 protein has one entry. Of roughly 4,900 distinct CDR3 sequences in the sample, roughly 40% were seen once. No cognate antigen is known for these TCRs. Treatment specified: roughly 10-day PBMC culture with coronavirus spike peptide pools or control peptides (ViraFEST assay). The sequenced sample was CD4+ T cells from blood, cultured in vitro. The receptors come from a human donor who had recovered from COVID-19.

This clonotype has a handful of counts. The chain couples TRBV19 to TRBJ2-2; D unclear. From germline, CDR1 is LNHDA and CDR2 SQIVND (reference sequence). The CDR3 has 12 amino acids. V gave up 5 bases and J gave up 8 bases, with 9 bases separating them. CDR3 sequence reads: CASSLQTGELFF. The CDR3 DNA is TGTGCCAGTAGTCTACAGACTGGGGAGCTGTTTTTT.

The CDR3 DNA reads as TGTGCCAGCAATTCGGGGGGGCGAGAGACCCAGTACTTC. This gives the protein CASNSGGRETQYF. The chain links TRBV6-2 or TRBV6-3 to TRBJ2-5; 8 bases line up with TRBD2. The length of the CDR3 is 13 residues. The V gene's germline CDR1 is MNHEY and CDR2 SVGEGT. V trimming: 7 bases; J trimming: 4 bases; junction bases outside the gene matches: 5.

This clonotype qualifies as medium-sized (0.01 to 0.1%). The chain carries TRBV7-2 and TRBJ2-7, with 9 bases that match TRBD1. Germline CDR1 is SGHTA and CDR2 is FQGNSA. J gave up 3 bases and V 4 bases, and 4 bases lay outside the gene matches. The CDR3 contains 14 residues. The CDR3 protein is CASSWTTGGYEQYF. The CDR3 nucleotides are TGTGCCAGCAGCTGGACGACAGGGGGCTACGAGCAGTACTTC.

This clonotype was picked up a small number of times. V usage is TRBV2 and J usage is TRBJ1-2; D is perhaps TRBD1 (5 bases). The V gene's germline CDR1 is SNHLY and CDR2 FYNNEI. V lost 8 bases and J 0 bases, leaving 19 bases between the germline ends. The CDR3 contains 16 residues. The CDR3 loop reads CASPRGLLTSNYGYTF. The CDR3 coding sequence is TGTGCCAGCCCTAGGGGCCTATTGACCTCTAACTATGGCTACACCTTC. Using reference TRBV2 and TRBJ1-2 for the parts outside the CDR3, the full variable domain is EPEVTQTPSHQVTQMGQEVILRCVPISNHLYFYWYRQILGQKVEFLVSFYNNEISEKSEIFDDQFSVERPDGSNFTLKIRSTKLEDSAMYFCASPRGLLTSNYGYTFGSGTRLTVV.

V usage is TRBV4-1 and J usage is TRBJ2-5; TRBD1 aligns across 8 bases. Per the germline V gene, CDR1 is MGHRA and CDR2 is YSYEKL. This CDR3 has 13 amino acids. Trimming cost V 4 bases and J 8 bases; bases outside gene matches: 6. CDR3: CASSPTGVGTQYF. CDR3 coding DNA: TGCGCCAGCAGCCCGACAGGGGTCGGCACCCAGTACTTC.

This clonotype was counted only a few times. The chain carries TRBV5-4 and TRBJ1-2, with D unclear. The CDR3 loop spans 15 amino acids. Looked up from germline, CDR1 is SGHNT and CDR2 is YYREEE (reference sequence). Trimming left V 0 bases short and J 5 bases short, with 14 bases between. CDR3 sequence: CASSLVSQNGYGYTF. The CDR3 nucleotides are TGTGCCAGCAGCTTGGTTAGTCAGAACGGATATGGCTACACCTTC.

V and J are TRBV25-1 and TRBJ2-4; the match to TRBD2 covers 11 bases. The CDR3 is 18 residues long. V shed 4 bases and J 1 base; nucleotides not matched to a gene: 9. Germline assignment: CDR1 MGHDK and CDR2 SYGVNS. The CDR3 DNA reads TGTGCCAGCAGTGGGGCTAGCGGGGGGAGAGGGGCCAAAAACATTCAGTACTTC. Amino acid sequence: CASSGASGGRGAKNIQYF.

This sequence joins TRBV7-2 and TRBJ2-5; no clear D. Looked up from germline, CDR1 is SGHTA and CDR2 is FQGNSA. Trimming shortened V by 5 bases and J by 5 bases, and 6 bases separated the two germline ends. The CDR3 loop spans 11 amino acids. CDR3 in amino acids: CASSVQETQYF. The CDR3, as DNA: TGTGCCAGCAGCGTACAGGAGACCCAGTACTTC.

This rearrangement joins TRBV28 to TRBJ1-5; 7 bases align to TRBD1. Germline CDR1 MDHEN, CDR2 SYDVKM. The CDR3 runs to 13 residues. The V segment lost 6 bases and the J segment 6 bases; nucleotides outside the gene matches: 5. This chain's CDR3 is CASRNRGGQPQHF. CDR3 bases: TGTGCCAGCAGAAACAGGGGTGGTCAGCCCCAGCATTTT.

This clonotype appeared a single time. The rearrangement links TRBV6-1 to TRBJ1-3, with 7 bases identical to TRBD1. Per the germline V gene, CDR1 is MNHNS and CDR2 is SASEGT. CDR3 length: 14 amino acids. Trimming took 5 bases from V and 5 from J; bases not matched to a gene: 6. The CDR3 DNA reads TGTGCCAGCAGTCGACAGGGAACTCGAAACACCATATATTTT. Amino acids: CASSRQGTRNTIYF.

This clonotype occurred a few times. V and J are TRBV20-1 and TRBJ1-4; D is undetermined. CDR1 is DFQATT and CDR2 is SNEGSKA in the germline V gene (reference sequence). The CDR3 has 14 residues. V was trimmed by 2 bases and J by 0 bases, leaving 7 bases between them. The CDR3 sequence is CSARPVATNEKLFF. The DNA of the CDR3 is TGCAGTGCTAGACCGGTTGCAACTAATGAAAAACTGTTTTTT.

This clonotype turned up a few times. The chain is built from TRBV11-2 and TRBJ1-1; no clear D gene. The ends were cut back, 1 base at V and 3 bases at J, with 9 bases in the middle. Germline V CDR1 and CDR2: SGHAT, FQNNGV. The CDR3 has 14 amino acids. As DNA, the CDR3 is TGTGCCAGCAGCTTAGCGGGGTTTCACACTGAAGCTTTCTTT. Its protein product is CASSLAGFHTEAFF.

There are a few counts of this clonotype. V gene TRBV18 combines with J gene TRBJ2-5; D unclear. The CDR3 runs to 14 residues. With 0 bases removed from V and 1 base from J, the gap between germline ends came to 6 bases. The germline V gene has CDR1 KGHSH and CDR2 LQKENI. CDR3 sequence: CASSPPPAQETQYF. In DNA form, the CDR3 reads TGTGCCAGCTCACCACCGCCTGCCCAAGAGACCCAGTACTTC.

V is TRBV20-1 and J is TRBJ1-1; 8 bases are shared with TRBD1. V lost 3 bases to trimming and J lost 4 bases; unmatched junction nucleotides: 7. Germline assignment: CDR1 DFQATT and CDR2 SNEGSKA (reference sequence). The CDR3 totals 14 residues. CDR3 residues: CSARRTGLGTEAFF. Written as DNA, the CDR3 is TGCAGTGCTAGGAGGACAGGGCTTGGCACTGAAGCTTTCTTT.

As concerns this clonotype: One junction end disagrees with the germline gene, perhaps due to a read error. The chain employs TRBV27 and TRBJ2-4; a possible D gene is TRBD2 (7 bases). The germline gives CDR1 MNHEY, CDR2 SMNVEV (reference sequence). The CDR3 contains 15 residues. Here the CDR3 reads CTSTPRGGGQNIQYF. CDR3 bases: TGTACCAGCACCCCTCGAGGGGGGGGCCAAAACATTCAGTACTTC.

This clonotype was seen only a few times. This chain uses TRBV6-1 with TRBJ2-7, with D unresolved. CDR1 is MNHNS and CDR2 is SASEGT in the germline V gene. CDR3 length: 13 amino acids. Trimming took off 6 bases at V and 2 bases at J, with 11 bases between the two ends. The CDR3 nucleotides are TGTGCCAGCAGGGACGGATACACCTACGAGCAGTACTTC. It yields the protein CASRDGYTYEQYF.

This clonotype was counted only a few times. The chain carries TRBV6-1 and TRBJ1-2; 9 bases fit TRBD1. The CDR3 is 12 residues long. Trimming cost V 6 bases and J 5 bases; bases outside gene matches: 1. The germline CDR1 and CDR2 sequences are MNHNS and SASEGT. CDR3 in amino acids: CASRGQGYGYTF. In nucleotides, the CDR3 is TGTGCCAGCAGGGGACAGGGTTATGGCTACACCTTC.